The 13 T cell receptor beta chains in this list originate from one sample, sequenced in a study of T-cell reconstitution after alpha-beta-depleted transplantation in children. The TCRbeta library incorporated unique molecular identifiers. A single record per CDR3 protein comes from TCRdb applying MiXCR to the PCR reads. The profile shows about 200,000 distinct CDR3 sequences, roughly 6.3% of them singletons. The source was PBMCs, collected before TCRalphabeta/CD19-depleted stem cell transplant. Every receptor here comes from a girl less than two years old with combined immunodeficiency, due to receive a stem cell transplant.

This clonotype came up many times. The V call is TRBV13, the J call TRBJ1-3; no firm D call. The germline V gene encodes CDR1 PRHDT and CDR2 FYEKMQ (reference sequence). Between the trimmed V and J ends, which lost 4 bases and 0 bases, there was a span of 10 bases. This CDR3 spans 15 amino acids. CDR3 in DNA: TGTGCCAGCAGCTCGTCTCCCTCCTCTGGAAACACCATATATTTT. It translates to CASSSSPSSGNTIYF.

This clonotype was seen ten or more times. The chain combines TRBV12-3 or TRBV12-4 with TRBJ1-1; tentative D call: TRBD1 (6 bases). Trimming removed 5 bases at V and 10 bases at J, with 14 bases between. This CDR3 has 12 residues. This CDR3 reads CASSPTGSAAFF. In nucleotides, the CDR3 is TGTGCCAGCAGTCCTACAGGGTCAGCAGCTTTCTTT.

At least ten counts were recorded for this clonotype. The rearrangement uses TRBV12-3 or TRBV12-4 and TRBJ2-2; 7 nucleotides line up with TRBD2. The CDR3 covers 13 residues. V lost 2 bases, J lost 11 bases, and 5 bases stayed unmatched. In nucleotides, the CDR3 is TGTGCCAGCAGTTTATCGACAGCGGGAGAGCTGTTTTTT. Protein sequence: CASSLSTAGELFF.

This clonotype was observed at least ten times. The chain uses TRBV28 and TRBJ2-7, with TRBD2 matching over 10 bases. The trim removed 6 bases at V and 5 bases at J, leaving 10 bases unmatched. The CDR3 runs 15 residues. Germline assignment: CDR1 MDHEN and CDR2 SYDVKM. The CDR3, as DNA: TGTGCCAGCAGCCTGACCGGGACTAGCGTCCACGAGCAGTACTTC. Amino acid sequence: CASSLTGTSVHEQYF.

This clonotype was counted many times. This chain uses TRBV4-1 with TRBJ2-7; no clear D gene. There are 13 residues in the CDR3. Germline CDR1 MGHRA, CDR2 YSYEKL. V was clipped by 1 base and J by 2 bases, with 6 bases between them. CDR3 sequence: CASSQGQTYEQYF. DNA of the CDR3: TGCGCCAGCAGCCAAGGCCAAACCTACGAGCAGTACTTC.

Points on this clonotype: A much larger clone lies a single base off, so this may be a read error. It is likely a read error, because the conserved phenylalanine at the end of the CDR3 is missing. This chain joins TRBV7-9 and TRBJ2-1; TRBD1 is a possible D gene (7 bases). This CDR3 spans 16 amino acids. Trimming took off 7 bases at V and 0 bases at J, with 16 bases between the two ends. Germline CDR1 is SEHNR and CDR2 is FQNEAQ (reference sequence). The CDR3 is CASNGGDSASYNEQFY. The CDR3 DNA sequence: TGTGCCAGCAATGGCGGGGACAGTGCCTCCTACAATGAGCAGTTCTAC.

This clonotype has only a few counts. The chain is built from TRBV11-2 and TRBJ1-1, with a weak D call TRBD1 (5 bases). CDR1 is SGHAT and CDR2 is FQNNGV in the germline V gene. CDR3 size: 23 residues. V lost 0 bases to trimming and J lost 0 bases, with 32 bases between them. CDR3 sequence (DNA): TGTGCCAGCAGCTTAGAGGAAGCCCCGGGACTTTCTTTTTTCGCGGTGATGAACACTGAAGCTTTCTTT. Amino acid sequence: CASSLEEAPGLSFFAVMNTEAFF. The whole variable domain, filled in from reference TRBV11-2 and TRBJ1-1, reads EAGVAQSPRYKIIEKRQSVAFWCNPISGHATLYWYQQILGQGPKLLIQFQNNGVVDDSQLPKDRFSAERLKGVDSTLKIQPAKLEDSAVYLCASSLEEAPGLSFFAVMNTEAFFGQGTRLTVV.

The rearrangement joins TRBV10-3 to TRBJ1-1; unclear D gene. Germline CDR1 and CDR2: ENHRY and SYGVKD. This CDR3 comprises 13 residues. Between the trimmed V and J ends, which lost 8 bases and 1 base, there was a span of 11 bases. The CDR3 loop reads CAIGMVGNTEAFF. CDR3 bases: TGTGCCATCGGGATGGTAGGGAACACTGAAGCTTTCTTT.

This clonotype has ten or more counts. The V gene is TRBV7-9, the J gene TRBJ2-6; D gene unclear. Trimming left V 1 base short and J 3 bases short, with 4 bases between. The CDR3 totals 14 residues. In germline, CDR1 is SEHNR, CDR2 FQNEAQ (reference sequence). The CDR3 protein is CASSLGVGANVLTF. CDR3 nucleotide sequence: TGTGCCAGCAGCTTAGGGGTTGGGGCCAACGTCCTGACTTTC.

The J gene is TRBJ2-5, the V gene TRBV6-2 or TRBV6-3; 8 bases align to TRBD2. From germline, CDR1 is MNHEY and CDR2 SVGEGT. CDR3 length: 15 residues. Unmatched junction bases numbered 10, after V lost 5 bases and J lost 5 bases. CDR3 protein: CASSPREGGWETQYF. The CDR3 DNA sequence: TGTGCCAGCAGTCCCCGGGAGGGGGGATGGGAGACCCAGTACTTC.

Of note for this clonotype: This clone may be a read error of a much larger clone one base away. CDR3 region: CASSALDGVGNTIYF. The CDR3 region has the DNA TGCGCCAGCAGCGCCCTCGACGGGGTGGGAAACACCATATATTTT. J is TRBJ1-3 and V is TRBV4-3; D uncertain. The CDR3 spans 15 residues. CDR1 is LGHNA, CDR2 YSLEER, per germline. Deletions cut 5 bases from V and 4 bases from J, with 15 bases between.

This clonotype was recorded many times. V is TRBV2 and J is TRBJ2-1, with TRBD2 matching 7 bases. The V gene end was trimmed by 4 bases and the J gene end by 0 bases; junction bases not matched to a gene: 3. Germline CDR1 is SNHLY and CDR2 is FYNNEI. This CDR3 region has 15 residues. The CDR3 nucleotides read TGTGCCAGCAGTGTGCGGGGGTCCTCCTACAATGAGCAGTTCTTC. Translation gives CASSVRGSSYNEQFF.

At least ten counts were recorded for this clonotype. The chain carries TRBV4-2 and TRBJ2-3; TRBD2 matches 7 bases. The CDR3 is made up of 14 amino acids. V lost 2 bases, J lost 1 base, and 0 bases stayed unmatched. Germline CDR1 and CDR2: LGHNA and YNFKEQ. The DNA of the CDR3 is TGTGCCAGCAGCCAACTAGCGGGCACAGATACGCAGTATTTT. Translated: CASSQLAGTDTQYF.